This T cell receptor beta chain was documented in a study of T cell responses to AZD1222 COVID-19 vaccine. Study results and caveats: White British ancestry dominated among donors, who included more females, and clonal diversity was possibly underestimated.

A word on this clone: Its antigen remains unidentified.

Some clones are missing from TCRdb's copy, which holds only in-frame ones; the method was immunoSEQ multiplex PCR. This table has more than 150,000 clones, about nine tenths appearing once. V was cut by 3 bases and J by 0 bases, with 13 bases left in between. Germline V lookup: CDR1 SGHTA, CDR2 FQGTGA. The length of the CDR3 is 16 residues. The specimen comprised peripheral blood, sampled 28 days after the second AZD1222 dose. The clonotype comes from an adult who received the AZD1222 COVID-19 vaccine. The V and J genes are TRBV7-3 and TRBJ2-3; possible D gene TRBD1, 5 bases. CDR3 DNA sequence: TGTGCCAGCAGCTTGACAGTTTCTTCTAGCACAGATACGCAGTATTTT. It encodes CASSLTVSSSTDTQYF.